Detailed here is one T cell receptor (beta chain). Clones were sequenced by immunoSEQ multiplex PCR, and TCRdb holds only the in-frame ones, with some missing. The sample yields just under 550,000 clones, 70% to 80% seen once. The data were obtained in a study of shared T cell receptors in the human thymus. CDR1 is SGHDT, CDR2 YYEEEE, per germline. Germline trimming cut 10 bases from V and 3 bases from J; bases unmatched to any gene: 2. The CDR3 is 13 amino acids. The sample was also reused in another study, on human thymus T cells. Per that study: The people who donated were healthy Finnish babies having corrective surgery for congenital heart defects. Thymic samples were excised during corrective heart operations. V and J gene usage appeared biased in thymic and blood repertoires. Unrelated individuals had highly overlapping thymic repertoires, as reported in related research.

Sequencing was done on a sample of thymocytes. This chain connects TRBV5-6 to TRBJ2-7, with 15 positions matching TRBD2. The origin of this receptor is a boy under two years old with a congenital heart defect. The CDR3 loop reads CASGLAGGYEQYF. Here the CDR3 DNA reads TGTGCCTCGGGACTAGCGGGAGGCTACGAGCAGTACTTC. Full variable domain (remainder filled in from reference TRBV5-6 and TRBJ2-7): DAGVTQSPTHLIKTRGQQVTLRCSPKSGHDTVSWYQQALGQGPQFIFQYYEEEERQRGNFPDRFSGHQFPNYSSELNVNALLLGDSALYLCASGLAGGYEQYFGPGTRLTVT.